The rows below give T cell receptor beta chains drawn from one sample of a study of cytotoxic CD8 clonotypes in ibrutinib-treated CLL. Method: immunoSEQ multiplex PCR; TCRdb's copy keeps in-frame clones and lacks some. The sample has roughly 300,000 clones; around 76% are singletons. The specimen was PBMCs, collected at disease progression, from a patient treated with ibrutinib. The receptors shown here come from a human donor with chronic lymphocytic leukemia. Both conserved end residues are part of each CDR3. The order of the fields is clone size, J gene, D gene, V gene, CDR3 DNA, CDR3 protein. A D gene is named only where the DNA matches it firmly. Clone size is given for some rows only: seen once, a few or many times, or a class if the clone is expanded.

size: once
J: TRBJ1-2
D: TRBD1
V: TRBV6-1
DNA: TGTGCCAGCAGTGAAGCTTGGGGACAGTTCTATGGCTACACCTTC
CDR3: CASSEAWGQFYGYTF

size: NA
J: TRBJ2-7
D: NA
V: TRBV6-1
DNA: TGTGCCAGCAGCCCCTTGGGGGAGCAGTACTTC
CDR3: CASSPLGEQYF

size: NA
J: TRBJ1-5
D: NA
V: TRBV19
DNA: TGTGCCAGCGGTCCCAGGGGCTTCAATCAGCCCCAGCATTTT
CDR3: CASGPRGFNQPQHF

size: NA
J: TRBJ2-7
D: NA
V: TRBV5-1
DNA: TGCGCCAGCAGCCCCAAGGGTTTACGCTCCTACGAGCAGTACTTC
CDR3: CASSPKGLRSYEQYF

size: NA
J: TRBJ2-5
D: TRBD2
V: TRBV7-2
DNA: TGTGCCAGCAGCTTAAAACTAGCGGGGGAGACCCAGTACTTC
CDR3: CASSLKLAGETQYF

size: NA
J: TRBJ1-5
D: TRBD1
V: TRBV6-1
DNA: TGTGCCAGCAGCGACAGGGGCAGCGGGCAGCCCCAGCATTTT
CDR3: CASSDRGSGQPQHF

size: NA
J: TRBJ1-2
D: NA
V: TRBV5-4
DNA: TGTGCCAGCAGCGGCCGGACAGCCTCTGGGGGGATAAACTATGGCTACACCTTC
CDR3: CASSGRTASGGINYGYTF

size: NA
J: TRBJ1-5
D: NA
V: TRBV28
DNA: TGTGCCAGCAGTCCCGGGTCGAATCAGCCCCAGCATTTT
CDR3: CASSPGSNQPQHF

size: many
J: TRBJ1-2
D: NA
V: TRBV7-2
DNA: TGTGCCAGCAGCTTAGTCTCCGGGATGCTAGGCTATGGCTACACCTTC
CDR3: CASSLVSGMLGYGYTF

size: NA
J: TRBJ2-7
D: NA
V: TRBV9
DNA: TGTGCCAGCAGCGTAGGGACAGTCGAGCAGTACTTC
CDR3: CASSVGTVEQYF

size: NA
J: TRBJ1-2
D: TRBD1
V: TRBV28
DNA: TGTGCCAGCTCCTTTCAGGGGGCGTTTAACGGCTACACCTTC
CDR3: CASSFQGAFNGYTF

size: NA
J: TRBJ1-6
D: NA
V: TRBV7-9
DNA: TGTGCCAGCAGCTTATCGGGCCTAGGCCCTTATAATTCACCCCTCCACTTT
CDR3: CASSLSGLGPYNSPLHF

size: once
J: TRBJ2-1
D: TRBD1
V: TRBV4-3
DNA: TGCGCCAGCAGCCAAGACCTCAGGGGGCGCTTATACAATGAGCAGTTCTTC
CDR3: CASSQDLRGRLYNEQFF

size: once
J: TRBJ2-5
D: TRBD2
V: TRBV14
DNA: TGTGCCAGCAGCTCCCAGCGGGAGAGGCGGGAGACCCAGTACTTC
CDR3: CASSSQRERRETQYF

size: NA
J: TRBJ2-1
D: TRBD1
V: TRBV5-4
DNA: TGTGCCAGCACCCCCCGACAGGGAACCTACAATGAGCAGTTCTTC
CDR3: CASTPRQGTYNEQFF

size: NA
J: TRBJ1-5
D: TRBD1
V: TRBV5-8
DNA: TGTGCCAGCAGCGCAGGACAGGGGAGCAATCAGCCCCAGCATTTT
CDR3: CASSAGQGSNQPQHF

size: NA
J: TRBJ2-3
D: NA
V: TRBV19
DNA: TGTGCCAGTAGTAGGACGTCCCTTAGCACAGATACGCAGTATTTT
CDR3: CASSRTSLSTDTQYF

size: NA
J: TRBJ1-1
D: NA
V: TRBV7-2
DNA: TGTGCCAGCAGCCTTCGGGTGTCGAACACTGAAGCTTTCTTT
CDR3: CASSLRVSNTEAFF

size: NA
J: TRBJ2-3
D: TRBD2
V: TRBV18
DNA: TGTGCCAGCTCACCCGGGACTAGCGGCACAGATACGCAGTATTTT
CDR3: CASSPGTSGTDTQYF

size: NA
J: TRBJ1-2
D: TRBD1
V: TRBV7-6
DNA: TGTGCCAGCAGCCTAGCTCCCGGGACAGGGAATACCTATGGCTACACCTTC
CDR3: CASSLAPGTGNTYGYTF

size: NA
J: TRBJ2-3
D: NA
V: TRBV13
DNA: TGTGCCAGCAGCTCCCCCCCACAAGATACGCAGTATTTT
CDR3: CASSSPPQDTQYF

size: NA
J: TRBJ1-2
D: NA
V: TRBV19
DNA: TGTGCCAGTAGTCTATACCTTGTTCGAGGGGTGAGGGACTATGGCTACACCTTC
CDR3: CASSLYLVRGVRDYGYTF

size: once
J: TRBJ1-4
D: TRBD1
V: TRBV25-1
DNA: TGTGCCAGCAGTCCCCAGGGAGGGGGCAGGGGAGGAGAAAAACTGTTTTTT
CDR3: CASSPQGGGRGGEKLFF

size: NA
J: TRBJ2-7
D: TRBD2
V: TRBV7-2
DNA: TGTGCCAGCAGCACAGGGGCACTAGCGGGAGTGTACGAGCAGTACTTC
CDR3: CASSTGALAGVYEQYF

size: NA
J: TRBJ2-7
D: NA
V: TRBV19
DNA: TGTGCCAGTAGCCGCCAGCAGGGGAGCTCCTACGAGCAGTACTTC
CDR3: CASSRQQGSSYEQYF

size: NA
J: TRBJ2-2
D: NA
V: TRBV7-3
DNA: TGTGCCAGCAGCTCACCGAACACCGGGGAGCTGTTTTTT
CDR3: CASSSPNTGELFF

size: NA
J: TRBJ1-2
D: NA
V: TRBV28
DNA: TGTGCCAGCCTGTTGTCGGGGGCCTCGTATGGCTACACCTTC
CDR3: CASLLSGASYGYTF

size: NA
J: TRBJ2-5
D: TRBD1
V: TRBV7-2
DNA: TGTGCCAGCAGCCCGGTAGACAGGGGTCCGGAGACCCAGTACTTC
CDR3: CASSPVDRGPETQYF

size: NA
J: TRBJ2-5
D: TRBD2
V: TRBV7-3
DNA: TGTGCCAGCAGCCTAAAACCCGGACTAGCAGAAGAGACCCAGTACTTC
CDR3: CASSLKPGLAEETQYF

size: NA
J: TRBJ2-7
D: TRBD1
V: TRBV5-8
DNA: TGTGCCAGCAGCGTGACAGGGTGGTCGGGTGAGCAGTACTTC
CDR3: CASSVTGWSGEQYF

size: NA
J: TRBJ2-3
D: NA
V: TRBV7-6
DNA: TGTGCCAGCAGCTTAGCGGGAGCGCCAGTTACGCAGTATTTT
CDR3: CASSLAGAPVTQYF

size: NA
J: TRBJ1-1
D: NA
V: TRBV5-8
DNA: TGTGCCACTTTGAAGTCTGCTGAAGCTTTCTTT
CDR3: CATLKSAEAFF

size: NA
J: TRBJ2-7
D: NA
V: TRBV6-6
DNA: TGTGCCAGCAGTTACTCGAGTGGGCTCCCCTACGAGCAGTACTTC
CDR3: CASSYSSGLPYEQYF

size: NA
J: TRBJ2-7
D: TRBD2
V: TRBV7-9
DNA: TGTGCCAGCAGCGATACTAGCGGGGGGGACTACGAGCAGTACTTC
CDR3: CASSDTSGGDYEQYF

size: NA
J: TRBJ2-7
D: NA
V: TRBV2
DNA: TGTGCCAGCACACCGTTTAGGGGGTCTAACTACGAGCAGTACTTC
CDR3: CASTPFRGSNYEQYF

size: NA
J: TRBJ1-2
D: TRBD1
V: TRBV6-5
DNA: TGTGCCAGCAGTTACTTGGGACAGGGGCCAGCCTATGGCTACACCTTC
CDR3: CASSYLGQGPAYGYTF

size: once
J: TRBJ1-1
D: TRBD1
V: TRBV5-1
DNA: TGCGCCAGCACTACCCCGGGACAGGGGTCGGGGAACACTGAAGCTTTCTTT
CDR3: CASTTPGQGSGNTEAFF

size: NA
J: TRBJ1-2
D: TRBD1
V: TRBV10-1
DNA: TGCGCCAGCAGCGAAGGACAGGGACGAGGCTACACCTTC
CDR3: CASSEGQGRGYTF

size: NA
J: TRBJ2-2
D: NA
V: TRBV21-1
DNA: TGTGCCAGCAGCAAAGTGCAGCGGGGCGCGAACACCGGGGAGCTGTTTTTT
CDR3: CASSKVQRGANTGELFF

size: NA
J: TRBJ1-2
D: NA
V: TRBV4-2
DNA: TGTGCCAGCAGCCAAGGTCAGGGATGGGGCTACACCTTC
CDR3: CASSQGQGWGYTF

size: NA
J: TRBJ2-1
D: TRBD2
V: TRBV4-3
DNA: TGCGCCAGCAGCAAGGGACTAGCGGGAGGCGTGGGGCTTTACAATGAGCAGTTCTTC
CDR3: CASSKGLAGGVGLYNEQFF

size: NA
J: TRBJ1-4
D: NA
V: TRBV7-2
DNA: TGTGCCAGCAGCTTAGCCGCTAGTGAAAAACTGTTTTTT
CDR3: CASSLAASEKLFF

size: NA
J: TRBJ1-2
D: NA
V: TRBV7-6
DNA: TGTGCCAGCAGCCCCGGACTGAGGCCTACCAACTATGGCTACACCTTC
CDR3: CASSPGLRPTNYGYTF

size: NA
J: TRBJ1-1
D: NA
V: TRBV29-1
DNA: TGCAGCGTTGTGAAGGGTTCTGGCACTGAAGCTTTCTTT
CDR3: CSVVKGSGTEAFF

size: few
J: TRBJ2-2
D: NA
V: TRBV6-5
DNA: TGTGCCAGCAGCTTACGCAACACCGGGGAGCTGTTTTTT
CDR3: CASSLRNTGELFF

size: NA
J: TRBJ1-1
D: NA
V: TRBV11-2
DNA: TGTGCCAGCAGCTTAGTTGAGTTGACTTTCTTT
CDR3: CASSLVELTFF

size: few
J: TRBJ2-2
D: TRBD1
V: TRBV10-3
DNA: TGTGCCATCGGAGACAGGGATAACACCGGGGAGCTGTTTTTT
CDR3: CAIGDRDNTGELFF

size: once
J: TRBJ2-4
D: TRBD1
V: TRBV5-4
DNA: TGTGCCAGCAGCTCCGGACAATTGGGACAGGGAAAAAACATTCAGTACTTC
CDR3: CASSSGQLGQGKNIQYF

size: NA
J: TRBJ2-5
D: NA
V: TRBV4-1
DNA: TGCGCCAGCAGCCAAGATTTGGGGGGGGCAGAGACCCAGTACTTC
CDR3: CASSQDLGGAETQYF

size: NA
J: TRBJ2-7
D: NA
V: TRBV7-8
DNA: TGTGCCAGCAGCTCTACAGTGAAATACGAGCAGTACTTC
CDR3: CASSSTVKYEQYF

size: NA
J: TRBJ1-1
D: TRBD1
V: TRBV4-1
DNA: TGCGCCAGCAGCCTGGACAGGGGAACCGACACTGAAGCTTTCTTT
CDR3: CASSLDRGTDTEAFF

size: NA
J: TRBJ2-7
D: NA
V: TRBV20-1
DNA: TGCAGTGCCCTGGACGGTTACGAGCAGTACTTC
CDR3: CSALDGYEQYF

size: NA
J: TRBJ2-2
D: NA
V: TRBV28
DNA: TGTGCCAGCAGTTTTTGGGAATCGTCCGGGGAGCTGTTTTTT
CDR3: CASSFWESSGELFF